Listed below are T cell receptor beta chains from one sample, sequenced in a study of shared clonotypes between healthy human individuals. The data were produced by immunoSEQ multiplex PCR, yet TCRdb's version contains in-frame clones alone and is incomplete. The sample shows some 2,000,000 clones, roughly 95% of them seen only once. The sample comprised naive CD4+ T cells sorted from blood. The receptors here all came from a young man in good health. The CDR3 runs from the conserved cysteine through the conserved F or W. The D gene is left open where the match is weak. Only part of the rows carry a size: once, few, many, or a class if the clone is expanded.

D: -; J: TRBJ2-2; V: TRBV10-2; size: -; DNA: TGCGCCAGCAGTGATACGGGCACCGGGGAGCTGTTTTTT; CDR3: CASSDTGTGELFF
D: -; J: TRBJ2-3; V: TRBV6-1; size: -; DNA: TGTGCCAGCAGGAGCCGACAGGAGAGCCGAGATACGCAGTATTTT; CDR3: CASRSRQESRDTQYF
D: TRBD1; J: TRBJ1-6; V: TRBV6-8; size: -; DNA: TGTGCCAGCAGTCGGACAGGGCACTCCTATAATTCACCCCTCCACTTT; CDR3: CASSRTGHSYNSPLHF
D: -; J: TRBJ1-6; V: TRBV12-5; size: -; DNA: TGTGCTAGTGGTTCGCTTCGGGCGGGCAATAATTCACCCCTCCACTTT; CDR3: CASGSLRAGNNSPLHF
D: TRBD1; J: TRBJ2-1; V: TRBV19; size: -; DNA: TGTGCCAGTACCCCTAGGGCCCAGGGGGCTGGGAATGAGCAGTTCTTC; CDR3: CASTPRAQGAGNEQFF
D: TRBD2; J: TRBJ2-3; V: TRBV28; size: -; DNA: TGTGCCAGCAGTTTATGGATGGCACTAGCGGGATACACAGATACGCAGTATTTT; CDR3: CASSLWMALAGYTDTQYF
D: TRBD1; J: TRBJ2-7; V: TRBV19; size: -; DNA: TGTGCCAGTAGCGTAGGGACAGCCTACGAGCAGTACTTC; CDR3: CASSVGTAYEQYF
D: TRBD1; J: TRBJ1-4; V: TRBV5-1; size: -; DNA: TGCGCCAGCAGCTTGGGGACAGGGGTGGTTTCAACTAATGAAAAACTGTTTTTT; CDR3: CASSLGTGVVSTNEKLFF
D: -; J: TRBJ2-3; V: TRBV28; size: -; DNA: TGTGCCAGCAGTTCCGGGACGGCTAGCACAGATACGCAGTATTTT; CDR3: CASSSGTASTDTQYF
D: -; J: TRBJ2-7; V: TRBV5-5; size: -; DNA: TGTGCCAGCAGCAGGGAGCTGTACGAGCAGTACTTC; CDR3: CASSRELYEQYF
D: -; J: TRBJ2-7; V: TRBV5-4; size: -; DNA: TGTGCCAGCAGCTCCCAGGGCACCTACGAGCAGTACTTC; CDR3: CASSSQGTYEQYF
D: -; J: TRBJ1-5; V: TRBV28; size: -; DNA: TGTGCCAGCAGTTTTAGAGGCCGCGGGGATAATCAGCCCCAGCATTTT; CDR3: CASSFRGRGDNQPQHF
D: TRBD2; J: TRBJ2-1; V: TRBV2; size: once; DNA: TGTGCCAGCGGCGACCTAGCGGGGATCGATGCTTCCTACAATGAGCAGTTCTTC; CDR3: CASGDLAGIDASYNEQFF
D: -; J: TRBJ2-7; V: TRBV6-5; size: -; DNA: TGTGCCAGCAGGAGAGCCGGGACCTCCTACGAGCAGTACTTC; CDR3: CASRRAGTSYEQYF
D: -; J: TRBJ2-7; V: TRBV27; size: -; DNA: TGTGCCAGCAGTCCACAGGGAGATTCCTACGAGCAGTACTTC; CDR3: CASSPQGDSYEQYF
D: TRBD1; J: TRBJ2-7; V: TRBV28; size: -; DNA: TGTGCCAGCAGTACAACACAGGGGGCCCACGAGCAGTACTTC; CDR3: CASSTTQGAHEQYF
D: TRBD1; J: TRBJ1-3; V: TRBV6-1; size: -; DNA: TGTGCCAGCATTGGGACAGTCGGAAACACCATATATTTT; CDR3: CASIGTVGNTIYF
D: TRBD2; J: TRBJ2-7; V: TRBV2; size: -; DNA: TGTGCCAGCATTAGGACTAGCGGGAGCGTTCCAGACGAGCAGTACTTC; CDR3: CASIRTSGSVPDEQYF
D: TRBD2; J: TRBJ2-7; V: TRBV27; size: -; DNA: TGTGCCAGCCGACTAGCGGGAGGCGGGGAGCAGTACTTC; CDR3: CASRLAGGGEQYF
D: -; J: TRBJ2-6; V: TRBV7-2; size: -; DNA: TGTGCCAGCAGGGTGACGGGTGGGGCCAACGTCCTGACTTTC; CDR3: CASRVTGGANVLTF
D: TRBD2; J: TRBJ2-3; V: TRBV2; size: once; DNA: TGTGCCAGCAGTGAAGGGGGGACTAGCGGACGAGATACGCAGTATTTT; CDR3: CASSEGGTSGRDTQYF
D: TRBD1; J: TRBJ1-1; V: TRBV2; size: -; DNA: TGTGCCAGCAGTGAACTAGGGACAGGGGGCCAGGGCGAGACTGAAGCTTTCTTT; CDR3: CASSELGTGGQGETEAFF
D: -; J: TRBJ1-1; V: TRBV29-1; size: once; DNA: TGCAGCGTCCAAATGGGGGGGAACACTGAAGCTTTCTTT; CDR3: CSVQMGGNTEAFF
D: TRBD1; J: TRBJ1-1; V: TRBV4-1; size: -; DNA: TGCGCCAGCAGCCAAGGACAGGGGGCAAGGACTGAAGCTTTCTTT; CDR3: CASSQGQGARTEAFF
D: TRBD1; J: TRBJ1-3; V: TRBV28; size: -; DNA: TGTGCCAGCGGACCGAACAGGGGGCCTGGAAACACCATATATTTT; CDR3: CASGPNRGPGNTIYF
D: -; J: TRBJ1-6; V: TRBV30; size: once; DNA: TGTGCCTGGAGTCCCGACAGAAGCTCCTATAATTCACCCCTCCACTTT; CDR3: CAWSPDRSSYNSPLHF
D: -; J: TRBJ1-5; V: TRBV30; size: -; DNA: TGTGCCTGGACTGATGGGAAGGGGGGACAGCCCCAGCATTTT; CDR3: CAWTDGKGGQPQHF
D: -; J: TRBJ2-7; V: TRBV6-5; size: -; DNA: TGTGCCAGCAGTTACTCCGGCCAGGCTGACTCCTACGAGCAGTACTTC; CDR3: CASSYSGQADSYEQYF
D: -; J: TRBJ2-5; V: TRBV2; size: -; DNA: TGTGCCAGCAGTACCTACCCCAGGTGGGTGTTGAGCACCGTCGAAACCCAAGAGACCCAGTACTTC; CDR3: CASSTYPRWVLSTVETQETQYF
D: TRBD2; J: TRBJ2-3; V: TRBV7-2; size: -; DNA: TGTGCCAGCAGCTTAGCACAACTAGCGGGAGGGGACGCCACAGATACGCAGTATTTT; CDR3: CASSLAQLAGGDATDTQYF
D: TRBD1; J: TRBJ2-7; V: TRBV7-2; size: -; DNA: TGTGCCAGCACCCCGGGACAGGGGAAAATTCTCGAGCAGTACTTC; CDR3: CASTPGQGKILEQYF
D: TRBD2; J: TRBJ2-3; V: TRBV25-1; size: -; DNA: TGTGCCAGCAGTCTTAGCGGGGCGGGAGATACGCAGTATTTT; CDR3: CASSLSGAGDTQYF
D: -; J: TRBJ1-5; V: TRBV15; size: once; DNA: TGTGCCACCAGCAGAGATCGGGGAAATCAGCCCCAGCATTTT; CDR3: CATSRDRGNQPQHF
D: -; J: TRBJ1-2; V: TRBV10-1; size: -; DNA: TGCGCCAGCAGTGAGTCGAGTATAACCCGGGAGTTCTTC; CDR3: CASSESSITREFF
D: TRBD1; J: TRBJ1-1; V: TRBV6-6; size: -; DNA: TGTGCCAGCAGTGGGACAGAGAGGACTGAAGCTTTCTTT; CDR3: CASSGTERTEAFF
D: -; J: TRBJ1-1; V: TRBV5-5; size: once; DNA: TGTGCCAGCAGCTGGGGACGGCAGAACACTGAAGCTTTCTTT; CDR3: CASSWGRQNTEAFF
D: -; J: TRBJ2-1; V: TRBV28; size: -; DNA: TGTGCCAGCAGTTCCCCTTGGCCTGCTAGGGTAGGTGAGCAGTTCTTC; CDR3: CASSSPWPARVGEQFF
D: -; J: TRBJ2-2; V: TRBV4-1; size: -; DNA: TGCGCCAGCAGCCAAGATGCGGAATTCGGGGAGCTGTTTTTT; CDR3: CASSQDAEFGELFF
D: -; J: TRBJ2-3; V: TRBV10-3; size: -; DNA: TGTGCCATCAGTGTTGGATGGGTAGGCACAGATACGCAGTATTTT; CDR3: CAISVGWVGTDTQYF
D: -; J: TRBJ1-1; V: TRBV5-8; size: -; DNA: TGTGCCAGCAGCTTCCTGGGGGCGGAAGCTTTCTTT; CDR3: CASSFLGAEAFF
D: -; J: TRBJ2-6; V: TRBV11-2; size: -; DNA: TGTGCCAGCAGCCCAGACAGGTTAAGGGCCAACGTCCTGACTTTC; CDR3: CASSPDRLRANVLTF
D: TRBD2; J: TRBJ2-1; V: TRBV7-7; size: -; DNA: TGTGCTAGCAGCTTAGCTGGACTAGCGAATGAGCAGTTCTTC; CDR3: CASSLAGLANEQFF
D: TRBD1; J: TRBJ2-3; V: TRBV10-3; size: -; DNA: TGTGCCATCAGTGAGTTTGGACAGGGCACAGATACGCAGTATTTT; CDR3: CAISEFGQGTDTQYF
D: -; J: TRBJ2-7; V: TRBV7-8; size: once; DNA: TGTGCCAGCAGCTTATTGGAGGGAAACCTTCGCGAGCAGTACTTC; CDR3: CASSLLEGNLREQYF
D: -; J: TRBJ2-1; V: TRBV27; size: -; DNA: TGTGCCAGCAGTTTATATGGAGGAGGGAGTAGGACCTACAATGAGCAGTTCTTC; CDR3: CASSLYGGGSRTYNEQFF
D: -; J: TRBJ2-7; V: TRBV9; size: -; DNA: TGTGCCAGCAGCGTAGGTCCAGGCTACGAGCAGTACTTC; CDR3: CASSVGPGYEQYF
D: -; J: TRBJ1-2; V: TRBV5-4; size: -; DNA: TGTGCCAGCAGCTCACCGGGGTCGGCGGTGAAAGCTAACTATGGCTACACCTTC; CDR3: CASSSPGSAVKANYGYTF
D: TRBD2; J: TRBJ2-3; V: TRBV29-1; size: -; DNA: TGCAGCGTTTACGGGAGGGCACAACCAGATACGCAGTATTTT; CDR3: CSVYGRAQPDTQYF
D: -; J: TRBJ1-1; V: TRBV19; size: -; DNA: TGTGCCAGTAGTTTAACAGCTTACACTGAAGCTTTCTTT; CDR3: CASSLTAYTEAFF
D: TRBD2; J: TRBJ2-3; V: TRBV5-6; size: -; DNA: TGTGCCAGCAAGCGCCTCCGGGACTACACAGATACGCAGTATTTT; CDR3: CASKRLRDYTDTQYF
D: TRBD1; J: TRBJ1-5; V: TRBV19; size: -; DNA: TGTGCCAGCACCCAAATCCGGGACAGGCCATATCAGCCCCAGCATTTT; CDR3: CASTQIRDRPYQPQHF
D: -; J: TRBJ2-3; V: TRBV15; size: -; DNA: TGTGCCACCAGCAACGTGGGGGGGCCCACAGATACGCAGTATTTT; CDR3: CATSNVGGPTDTQYF
D: TRBD1; J: TRBJ2-2; V: TRBV11-3; size: -; DNA: TGTGCCAGCAGCTCGGGACAGGTCACCGGGGAGCTGTTTTTT; CDR3: CASSSGQVTGELFF
D: TRBD2; J: TRBJ2-2; V: TRBV10-1; size: -; DNA: TGCGCCAGCGGGGCGGGAGTGAAGTCCGGGGAGCTGTTTTTT; CDR3: CASGAGVKSGELFF
D: TRBD2; J: TRBJ2-3; V: TRBV10-2; size: -; DNA: TGCGCCAGCGGGGGTGGACACCTCGAGGGACTAGCGGTCTCTTATAGCACAGATACGCAGTATTTT; CDR3: CASGGGHLEGLAVSYSTDTQYF
D: -; J: TRBJ2-6; V: TRBV30; size: -; DNA: TGTGCCTGGAGTGTACGTCGACAGACATGGGGGCCTGGGGCCAACGTCCTGACTTTC; CDR3: CAWSVRRQTWGPGANVLTF
D: TRBD1; J: TRBJ2-7; V: TRBV5-5; size: -; DNA: TGTGCCAGCAGCTTGCTGGGGACAGGGTCCTACGAGCAGTACTTC; CDR3: CASSLLGTGSYEQYF